The 12 T cell receptor beta chains reported below all come from one sample, sequenced in a study of Graves' ophthalmopathy and Graves' hyperthyroidism. Amplification of TCR beta CDR3 regions used RNA transcripts. RT-PCR was first run with HTBI primers, then multiplex PCR in a second round. TCRdb re-derived calls from the multiplex PCR reads in MiXCR, one entry per CDR3 protein. The table includes approximately 210,000 distinct CDR3 sequences, roughly 27% detected once. Sequenced input: peripheral blood. These receptor sequences come from a man in his fifties with Graves' ophthalmopathy.

This clonotype has ten or more counts. This chain links TRBV12-3 or TRBV12-4 with TRBJ1-5, with D perhaps matching TRBD1 (5 bases). Trimming removed 8 bases at V and 1 base at J, with 15 bases between. This CDR3 is built from 15 residues. The CDR3 DNA is TGTGCCAGCGTCTTGGGCGGGGGGAGCAATCAGCCCCAGCATTTT. Translating it yields CASVLGGGSNQPQHF.

The chain carries TRBV12-3 or TRBV12-4 and TRBJ2-4; a possible D gene is TRBD2 (7 bases). V shed 3 bases and J shed 3 bases, with 21 bases lying between them. The CDR3 has 18 amino acids. CDR3 in DNA: TGTGCCAGCAGTTTTCGGCATTCAGGGGAGGGGTACAAAAACATTCAGTACTTC. It translates to CASSFRHSGEGYKNIQYF.

The J gene is TRBJ2-7, the V gene TRBV12-5; maybe TRBD1 (6 bases). Germline V gives CDR1 LGHNT, CDR2 FRNRAP. The CDR3 runs 15 residues. The CDR3 loop is CGEGTGTRTNYEQYF. For the CDR3, the DNA is TGTGGCGAGGGGACCGGGACAAGGACCAATTACGAGCAGTACTTC.

This clonotype has a count of ten or more. The chain uses TRBV19 and TRBJ2-7; D may be TRBD1 (5 bases). CDR3 length equals 13 residues. The germline CDR1 and CDR2 sequences are LNHDA and SQIVND (reference sequence). Trimming took off 5 bases at V and 4 bases at J, with 12 bases between the two ends. The CDR3 DNA sequence: TGTGCCAGTAGTGCAGGGAATTGGTACGAGCAGTACTTC. Protein sequence: CASSAGNWYEQYF.

In this sample, this clonotype turned up many times. The chain combines TRBV30 with TRBJ2-7; no clear D. There are 13 residues in the CDR3. V was pared by 0 bases and J by 5 bases, with 11 bases between. Per germline, CDR1 GTSNPN and CDR2 SVGIG (reference sequence). CDR3 in DNA: TGTGCCTGGAGTGTAACAGAATCCGACGAGCAGTACTTC. Translation gives CAWSVTESDEQYF. The full variable domain, rest sourced from reference TRBV30 and TRBJ2-7, is SQTIHQWPATLVQPVGSPLSLECTVEGTSNPNLYWYRQAAGRGLQLLFYSVGIGQISSEVPQNLSASRPQDRQFILSSKKLLLSDSGFYLCAWSVTESDEQYFGPGTRLTVT.

This clonotype was detected many times. The gene calls are TRBV5-6 and TRBJ2-5; 11 nucleotides line up with TRBD2. This CDR3 has 17 amino acids. The trim removed 0 bases at V and 0 bases at J, leaving 4 bases unmatched. Germline lookup yields CDR1 SGHDT and CDR2 YYEEEE. CDR3 in amino acids: CASSLELAGEYQETQYF. CDR3 sequence (DNA): TGTGCCAGCAGCTTGGAACTAGCGGGAGAGTACCAAGAGACCCAGTACTTC.

This clonotype was detected many times. The V call is TRBV15, the J call TRBJ1-5, with 7 bases aligning to TRBD1. V lost 0 bases and J lost 2; bases outside the gene matches: 7. The CDR3 has 17 residues. Germline V lookup: CDR1 LNHNV, CDR2 YYDKDF (reference sequence). The CDR3: CATSRDRQGWGNQPQHF. The DNA for the CDR3 is TGTGCCACCAGCAGAGATAGACAGGGATGGGGCAATCAGCCCCAGCATTTT.

This clonotype was detected ten times or more. This sequence joins TRBV27 and TRBJ1-1; 8 bases agree with TRBD1. The CDR3 is 15 amino acids. Trimming at V came to 6 bases and at J to 1 base, leaving 7 bases not matched to a gene. Germline-derived CDR1 and CDR2 are MNHEY and SMNVEV (reference sequence). For the CDR3, the DNA is TGTGCCAGCAGGACAGGGGCTGTTGGGAACACTGAAGCTTTCTTT. It specifies CASRTGAVGNTEAFF.

The V call is TRBV28, the J call TRBJ2-7; 9 positions agree with TRBD2. This CDR3 spans 15 amino acids. V trimming: 6 bases; J trimming: 3 bases; junction bases outside the gene matches: 9. The germline CDR1 and CDR2 sequences are MDHEN and SYDVKM. CDR3 loop: CASRHRLAELYEQYF. CDR3 bases: TGTGCCAGCAGACACAGACTAGCGGAGCTCTACGAGCAGTACTTC.

This chain links TRBV6-2 or TRBV6-3 with TRBJ1-1, with TRBD1 identical over 12 bases. Germline V gives CDR1 MNHEY, CDR2 SVGEGT. The CDR3 has 17 amino acids. The J segment lost 0 bases and the V segment lost 6 bases, leaving 8 bases of the junction unmatched. This CDR3 is CASSHSGTGGLNTEAFF. Here the CDR3 DNA reads TGTGCCAGCAGCCATTCCGGGACAGGGGGCTTGAACACTGAAGCTTTCTTT.

The rearrangement joins TRBV20-1 to TRBJ2-5; 9 bases line up with TRBD2. CDR3 length: 13 amino acids. Germline V gene data show CDR1 as DFQATT and CDR2 as SNEGSKA (reference sequence). With V trimmed by 4 bases and J by 4 bases, 4 bases remained unmatched. The CDR3, as DNA: TGCAGTGCTATCCTAGCGGGGAGAGAGACCCAGTACTTC. It codes for CSAILAGRETQYF.

This chain links TRBV11-2 with TRBJ1-5; 8 positions match TRBD1. The CDR3 consists of 16 residues. Germline CDR1 SGHAT, CDR2 FQNNGV. The trim removed 6 bases at V and 4 bases at J, leaving 11 bases unmatched. Written as DNA, the CDR3 is TGTGCCAGCAGTCCACCCCCAGGGGGCAGGAATCAGCCCCAGCATTTT. It specifies CASSPPPGGRNQPQHF.